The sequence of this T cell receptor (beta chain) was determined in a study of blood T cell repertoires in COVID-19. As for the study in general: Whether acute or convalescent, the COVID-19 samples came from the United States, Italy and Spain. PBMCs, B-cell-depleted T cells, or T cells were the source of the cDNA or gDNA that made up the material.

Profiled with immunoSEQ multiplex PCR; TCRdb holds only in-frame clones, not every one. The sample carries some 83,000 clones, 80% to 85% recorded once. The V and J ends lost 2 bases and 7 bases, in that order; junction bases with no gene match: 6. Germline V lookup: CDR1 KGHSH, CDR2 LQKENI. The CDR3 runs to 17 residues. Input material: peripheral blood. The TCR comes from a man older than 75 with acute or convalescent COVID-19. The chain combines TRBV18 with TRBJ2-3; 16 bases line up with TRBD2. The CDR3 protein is CASSPRGLAGGPYTQYF. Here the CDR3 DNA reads TGTGCCAGCTCACCAAGGGGACTAGCGGGAGGGCCCTATACGCAGTATTTT.